This paragraph reports one T cell receptor (beta chain). The data are from a study of cytomegalovirus exposure and HLA in healthy donors. Primers included in the PCR were 60 Vbeta and 13 Jbeta primers. TCRdb keeps only in-frame clones here, not all; method: immunoSEQ multiplex PCR. The sample has about 110,000 clones, just under 70% seen once; the top ten hold roughly 5.9%. V lost 9 bases to trimming and J lost 3 bases; unmatched junction nucleotides: 3. The CDR3 sequence is 12 residues long. In germline, CDR1 is SNHLY, CDR2 FYNNEI. This rearrangement joins TRBV2 to TRBJ2-7; 9 nucleotides align to TRBD1. This TCR derives from a woman between 65 and 79 years old in good health and CMV-seropositive. Sequenced material: PBMCs. As DNA, the CDR3 is TGTGCCAGGGGGGGACAGGGCTACGAGCAGTACTTC. It is translated as CARGGQGYEQYF.